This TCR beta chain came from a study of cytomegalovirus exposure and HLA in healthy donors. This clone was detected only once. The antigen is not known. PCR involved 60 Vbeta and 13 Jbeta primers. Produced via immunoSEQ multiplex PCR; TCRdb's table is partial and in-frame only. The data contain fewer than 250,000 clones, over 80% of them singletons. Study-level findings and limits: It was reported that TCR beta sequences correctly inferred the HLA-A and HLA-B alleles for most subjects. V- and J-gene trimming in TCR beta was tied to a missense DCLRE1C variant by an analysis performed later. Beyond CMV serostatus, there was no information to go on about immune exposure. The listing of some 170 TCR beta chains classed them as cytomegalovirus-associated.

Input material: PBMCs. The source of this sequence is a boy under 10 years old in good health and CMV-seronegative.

The CDR3 reads CASRGTQADPYEKLFF. CDR3 bases: TGTGCCAGCAGGGGAACCCAAGCGGACCCATATGAAAAACTGTTTTTT. V gene TRBV2 combines with J gene TRBJ1-4; D unclear. The CDR3 is 16 residues long. Trimming pared 6 bases from V and 6 bases from J, leaving 20 bases between. CDR1 and CDR2 (germline): SNHLY, FYNNEI.